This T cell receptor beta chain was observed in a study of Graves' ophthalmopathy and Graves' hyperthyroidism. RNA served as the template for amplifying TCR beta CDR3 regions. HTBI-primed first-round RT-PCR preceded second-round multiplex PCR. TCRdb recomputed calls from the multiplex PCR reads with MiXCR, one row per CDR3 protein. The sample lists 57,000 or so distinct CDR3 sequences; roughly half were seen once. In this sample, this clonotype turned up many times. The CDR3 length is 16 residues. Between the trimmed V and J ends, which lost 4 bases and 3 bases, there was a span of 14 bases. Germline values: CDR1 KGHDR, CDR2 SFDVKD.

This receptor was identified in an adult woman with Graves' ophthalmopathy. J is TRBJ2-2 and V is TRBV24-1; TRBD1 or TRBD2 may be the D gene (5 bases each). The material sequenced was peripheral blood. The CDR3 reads CATSESPLGDTGELFF. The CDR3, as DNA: TGTGCCACCAGTGAGTCTCCCTTGGGGGACACCGGGGAGCTGTTTTTT.